This is a list of T cell receptor beta chains from one sample in a study of blood T cell repertoires in COVID-19. Only in-frame clones appear in the TCRdb table, and some are missing; sequencing was by immunoSEQ multiplex PCR. Of tens of thousands of clones in the sample, 85% to 95% were seen once. The sequenced sample was peripheral blood. All receptors derive from a man between 60 and 75 years old with acute or convalescent COVID-19. Each CDR3 is given with its conserved first and last residue. D genes are given only for firm matches.

V,D,J,CDR3
TRBV14,NA,TRBJ2-5,CASSQGKWQGTPETQYF
TRBV28,NA,TRBJ2-7,CASSLPGTYEQYF
TRBV19,NA,TRBJ1-1,CASSKRDTSNTEAFF
TRBV6-5,TRBD1,TRBJ1-5,CASSSGQGGQPQHF
TRBV7-9,TRBD1,TRBJ1-2,CASSPLGTGGSGYTF
TRBV18,NA,TRBJ2-2,CASSLGGTSTGELFF
TRBV7-9,TRBD2,TRBJ2-7,CASSLAGLAGYEQYF
TRBV5-4,TRBD2,TRBJ2-7,CASSAGLAGDSYEQYF
TRBV7-2,NA,TRBJ1-1,CASSLVSGEGTEAFF
TRBV11-2,NA,TRBJ1-6,CASRLWTDNSPLHF
TRBV7-2,TRBD2,TRBJ2-1,CASSLAPGTSGDEQFF
TRBV19,NA,TRBJ2-3,CASSIDLETITTDTQYF
TRBV4-2,NA,TRBJ2-5,CASSQVGGMRETQYF
TRBV14,NA,TRBJ1-4,CASSPLERHGGEKLFF
TRBV10-3,TRBD1,TRBJ1-2,CAIRQGLNYGYTF
TRBV11-3,TRBD1,TRBJ1-5,CASSPTGAHRQPQHF
TRBV10-3,NA,TRBJ2-3,CAISESTATGVHTDTQYF
TRBV7-6,TRBD2,TRBJ2-1,CASSLVLGGNEQFF
TRBV5-4,NA,TRBJ2-7,CASSLGGDTYEQYF
TRBV15,TRBD2,TRBJ2-7,CATSRGSSGSPEQYF
TRBV19,NA,TRBJ1-2,CASSLGGQPYGYTF
TRBV3-1/TRBV3-2,TRBD2,TRBJ2-7,CASSQDWDYKHEQYF
TRBV10-3,NA,TRBJ2-7,CAISGVGYRSEQYF
TRBV9,TRBD2,TRBJ2-3,CASSVEGLAGGLTDTQYF
TRBV6-5,NA,TRBJ2-1,CASSLEALANEQFF
TRBV5-1,TRBD2,TRBJ2-3,CASSVGSGTTDTQYF
TRBV7-2,TRBD2,TRBJ2-2,CASSLGSLREGAVTGELFF
TRBV6-5,TRBD2,TRBJ2-7,CASTPGLAGQGEQYF
TRBV19,NA,TRBJ1-5,CASSKSLPGQWPQPQHF
TRBV13,TRBD1,TRBJ1-2,CASSLKGAGQRYGYTF
TRBV6-5,TRBD2,TRBJ2-7,CASSYLPTSGSYEQYF
TRBV6-6,NA,TRBJ1-6,CASFSPGSSYNSPLHF
TRBV6-5,TRBD2,TRBJ2-7,CASSTSATYEQYF
TRBV7-9,NA,TRBJ2-7,CASSVSQGISTYEQYF
TRBV18,NA,TRBJ2-1,CASSRGQSYNEQFF
TRBV5-1,NA,TRBJ2-7,CASSPGSTYEQYF
TRBV9,TRBD1,TRBJ2-7,CASSASGGTGDEQYF
TRBV5-5,TRBD1,TRBJ2-7,CASSPDRFYEQYF
TRBV10-2,NA,TRBJ1-2,CASSDPQGSDYGYTF
TRBV23-1,TRBD1,TRBJ2-7,CASSQSGTGYGPSRYEQYF
TRBV19,NA,TRBJ2-4,CASSPQGAKNIQYF
TRBV7-3,NA,TRBJ2-3,CASSLTGTLAGTDTQYF
TRBV5-4,TRBD1,TRBJ2-1,CASSTGTGALNEQFF
TRBV7-9,TRBD1,TRBJ2-7,CASSLAGQGYEQYF
TRBV7-8,NA,TRBJ1-1,CASSLGGASMNTEAFF
TRBV19,TRBD1,TRBJ1-2,CASSTGTGLYGYTF
TRBV7-8,TRBD2,TRBJ2-7,CASRLAGGDYEQYF
TRBV18,TRBD2,TRBJ2-3,CASSPGLADSTDTQYF
TRBV6-2/TRBV6-3,NA,TRBJ2-6,CASSPGNSGANVLTF
TRBV11-2,NA,TRBJ2-7,CASSLSGNSYEQYF
TRBV9,NA,TRBJ2-2,CASSARDENTGELFF
TRBV4-3,TRBD1,TRBJ2-2,CASSQDPVAGGARVGELFF
TRBV11-2,TRBD1,TRBJ1-3,CASSPTRGERIGNTIYF
TRBV6-5,TRBD1,TRBJ2-7,CASSRTGTDEQYF
TRBV11-1,NA,TRBJ2-2,CASSSRDGSDTGELFF